The clone carrying this T cell receptor (beta chain) was observed many times. The antigen is not known. The sample originates from a study of CD8 T cells in ankylosing spondylitis. General study findings and limits: Clones linked to the disease showed a CD8+ phenotype. They occurred at relatively low frequencies in peripheral blood. A motif of fewer than ten highly homologous TCR beta variants was seen as apparently characteristic of ankylosing spondylitis blood. Some motif variants had been reported before (in reactive arthritis synovial fluid and blood). Clones linked to disease were reported to show significant enrichment in matched ankylosing spondylitis synovial fluid.

The germline V and J ends were trimmed by 0 bases and 3 bases, with 10 bases remaining between them. Germline V lookup: CDR1 SGDLS, CDR2 YYNGEE. The CDR3 totals 15 residues. TCRdb redid the calling of the 5' RACE reads with MiXCR, one entry per CDR3 protein. The table includes 200,000 to 300,000 distinct CDR3 sequences, approximately 9% detected once. The specimen was blood, either unsorted or a sorted T cell fraction (not recorded which). This receptor was taken from a male donor with ankylosing spondylitis or in good health (not recorded which). J is TRBJ1-5 and V is TRBV9; D is undetermined. The DNA of the CDR3 is TGTGCCAGCAGCGTAGAACAGTCTGACAATCAGCCCCAGCATTTT. Its translation: CASSVEQSDNQPQHF. The whole variable domain, filled in from reference TRBV9 and TRBJ1-5, reads DSGVTQTPKHLITATGQRVTLRCSPRSGDLSVYWYQQSLDQGLQFLIQYYNGEERAKGNILERFSAQQFPDLHSELNLSSLELGDSALYFCASSVEQSDNQPQHFGDGTRLSIL.